This note documents a single TCR beta chain sequence. The data were obtained in a study of neoadjuvant anti-PD-1 for oral cavity cancer. Turning to the study itself: Nivolumab at 3 mg/kg was mostly given biweekly, three to four doses, pre-surgery.

Germline V gives CDR1 SNHLY, CDR2 FYNNEI. The CDR3 sequence is 13 residues long. V lost 7 bases to trimming and J lost 0 bases; unmatched junction nucleotides: 2. Six replicates per PBMC sample, mostly from about 460 ng of genomic DNA. Using immunoSEQ multiplex PCR, the repertoire was profiled, and TCRdb retains in-frame clones only, with some absent. The sample shows roughly 9,000 clones, over 60% of them seen only once. Time point of the sample: after neoadjuvant nivolumab, at surgical resection. The chain has TRBV2 and TRBJ1-1, with 7 positions matching TRBD1. The sequence was collected from a person between 40 and 79 years old with oral cavity squamous cell carcinoma. Sequencing used PBMCs, obtained after nivolumab (anti-PD-1) treatment. The CDR3, as DNA: TGTGCCAGCACGGGACAGATGAACACTGAAGCTTTCTTT. It yields the protein CASTGQMNTEAFF.